The 21 T cell receptor beta chains below were found in one sample sequenced in a study of T cells in Graves' hyperthyroidism and ophthalmopathy. TCR beta CDR3 sequences were amplified from RNA transcripts. A first-round RT-PCR of the TCR CDR3 used the HTBI primer set. TCRdb ran MiXCR on the multiplex PCR reads and lists one entry per CDR3 protein. The sample includes roughly 750,000 distinct CDR3 sequences, about a sixth seen only once; the top ten take around 7.7%. Source material: blood. All receptors derive from a man between 18 and 35 years old with Graves' hyperthyroidism.

In its sample, this clonotype was seen a few times. This chain joins TRBV20-1 and TRBJ1-1, with 7 bases that match TRBD1. Unmatched junction bases numbered 2, after V lost 1 base and J lost 0 bases. The germline V gene encodes CDR1 DFQATT and CDR2 SNEGSKA (reference sequence). CDR3 size: 14 residues. CDR3 protein: CSARAGQLNTEAFF. CDR3 in DNA: TGCAGTGCTAGAGCGGGACAGTTGAACACTGAAGCTTTCTTT.

This clonotype was detected only a few times. The chain links TRBV30 to TRBJ2-7, with D maybe TRBD2 (5 bases). Germline CDR1 GTSNPN, CDR2 SVGIG (reference sequence). The V gene lost 3 bases and the J gene lost 5 bases, with 14 bases spanning the gap. This CDR3 has 13 amino acids. In nucleotides, the CDR3 is TGTGCCTGGAGCGGCGGAGGCGAGGACGAGCAGTACTTC. Translated, it gives CAWSGGGEDEQYF.

V gene TRBV7-3 combines with J gene TRBJ2-7, with unresolved D. Germline CDR1 SGHTA, CDR2 FQGTGA. Trimming took off 1 base at V and 2 bases at J, with 15 bases between the two ends. The CDR3 loop spans 16 amino acids. The CDR3 protein is CASSLITVGRAYEQYF. The CDR3 DNA is TGTGCCAGCAGCTTAATTACGGTAGGACGGGCCTACGAGCAGTACTTC.

This clonotype showed up just a few times. In DNA form, the CDR3 reads TGTGCCAGCAGTTTCATGATAGCGGGAGAAGAGACCCAGTACTTC. Amino acid sequence: CASSFMIAGEETQYF. The chain joins TRBV12-3 or TRBV12-4 to TRBJ2-5, with 9 bases that match TRBD2. The length of the CDR3 is 15 residues. Trimming at V came to 3 bases and at J to 3 bases, leaving 5 bases not matched to a gene.

This clonotype was counted between two and nine times. The rearrangement uses TRBV30 and TRBJ2-7; D unclear. Trimming shortened V by 1 base and J by 4 bases, and 5 bases separated the two germline ends. CDR3 length: 11 amino acids. Germline-derived CDR1 and CDR2 are GTSNPN and SVGIG (reference sequence). The CDR3 protein is CAWSGRYEQYF. CDR3 in DNA: TGTGCCTGGAGTGGCAGGTACGAGCAGTACTTC.

The chain links TRBV12-5 to TRBJ2-7, with D perhaps matching TRBD1 (6 bases). The germline gives CDR1 LGHNT, CDR2 FRNRAP. The CDR3 runs 18 residues. The V end lost 0 bases, the J end lost 4 bases, and 22 bases lay between the germline ends. The CDR3 region has the DNA TGTGCTAGTGGTTTGGTAATCAAGGTCGCGGGCCAGGGGTACGAGCAGTACTTC. Its protein product is CASGLVIKVAGQGYEQYF.

This chain links TRBV7-8 with TRBJ2-2; TRBD1 aligns across 8 bases. V gave up 5 bases and J gave up 3 bases; unmatched junction bases: 5. Germline CDR1 SGHVS, CDR2 FQNEAQ. This CDR3 contains 15 residues. This CDR3 is CASSVDRADTGELFF. In DNA, the CDR3 is TGTGCCAGCAGCGTGGACAGGGCGGACACCGGGGAGCTGTTTTTT.

This clonotype was counted between two and nine times. This chain uses TRBV24-1 with TRBJ2-1, with 8 bases aligning to TRBD2. CDR1 is KGHDR and CDR2 is SFDVKD in the germline V gene. The CDR3 loop spans 17 amino acids. V trimming: 4 bases; J trimming: 4 bases; junction bases outside the gene matches: 11. The CDR3 DNA is TGTGCCACCAGTGACTCGTTAGCGGGACGGGGATACAATGAGCAGTTCTTC. Amino acids: CATSDSLAGRGYNEQFF.

Concerning this clonotype itself: One base away lies a much larger clone, so this may be a sequencing read error. CDR3 in amino acids: CASSPDRGSHQTQFF. DNA for the CDR3: TGTGCCAGCAGCCCTGACAGGGGGTCTCACCAGACCCAGTTCTTC. The chain recombines TRBV7-2 with TRBJ2-5; 9 nucleotides agree with TRBD1. The J call is in doubt because the DNA end fits TRBJ2-1 better. The CDR3 spans 15 residues. The V gene's germline CDR1 is SGHTA and CDR2 FQGNSA.

The gene calls are TRBV4-3 and TRBJ2-3, with 7 bases fitting TRBD1. Germline lookup yields CDR1 LGHNA and CDR2 YSLEER. This CDR3 contains 19 residues. The J segment lost 4 bases and the V segment lost 1 base, leaving 17 bases of the junction unmatched. CDR3 protein: CASSQVSVWGVQGADTQYF. Here the CDR3 DNA reads TGCGCCAGCAGCCAAGTATCAGTTTGGGGAGTTCAGGGGGCAGATACGCAGTATTTT.

The V call is TRBV7-2, the J call TRBJ2-2; D gene uncertain. This CDR3 contains 14 residues. Germline V gives CDR1 SGHTA, CDR2 FQGNSA. Trimming removed 0 bases at V and 6 bases at J, with 8 bases between. The CDR3 protein is CASSLARLPGELFF. The DNA for the CDR3 is TGTGCCAGCAGCTTAGCGCGGCTCCCCGGGGAGCTGTTTTTT. The full variable domain, completed using reference TRBV7-2 and TRBJ2-2, is GAGVSQSPSNKVTEKGKDVELRCDPISGHTALYWYRQSLGQGLEFLIYFQGNSAPDKSGLPSDRFSAERTGGSVSTLTIQRTQQEDSAVYLCASSLARLPGELFFGEGSRLTVL.

The chain is built from TRBV5-1 and TRBJ2-7; D is perhaps TRBD2 (6 bases). V was trimmed by 7 bases and J by 6 bases, leaving 17 bases between them. The CDR3 loop spans 13 amino acids. Germline CDR1 reads SGHRS; CDR2 reads YFSETQ. The CDR3 region has the DNA TGCGCCAGCGGGTCGCCGGGAGAGGGCGAGCAGTACTTC. It encodes CASGSPGEGEQYF.

As regards this clonotype: Possible read error: a much larger clone is one base away. The chain joins TRBV30 to TRBJ1-1, with D unclear. The CDR3 has 14 residues. V lost 2 bases to trimming and J lost 1 base, with 11 bases between them. The germline V gene encodes CDR1 GTSNPN and CDR2 SVGIG (reference sequence). The chain's CDR3 is CAWSNTERNTEAFF. The CDR3, as DNA: TGTGCCTGGAGTAATACCGAGAGGAACACTGAAGCTTTCTTT.

About this clonotype: A read error may explain this, as a much larger clone is one base away. The J gene is TRBJ2-7, the V gene TRBV20-1, with D possibly being TRBD2 (5 bases). There are 14 residues in the CDR3. V dropped 0 bases and J dropped 5 bases, with 14 bases sitting between them. Germline V CDR1 and CDR2: DFQATT, SNEGSKA (reference sequence). CDR3 residues: CSAREFPSGHEQYF. The CDR3 DNA reads TGCAGTGCTAGAGAATTTCCGAGCGGCCACGAGCAGTACTTC.

This clonotype was observed a handful of times. V gene TRBV12-3 or TRBV12-4 combines with J gene TRBJ2-4; 9 nucleotides align to TRBD1. V shed 4 bases and J 0 bases; nucleotides not matched to a gene: 10. The CDR3 spans 18 residues. CDR3: CASSYGQGRGLAKNIQYF. CDR3 nucleotides: TGTGCCAGCAGTTACGGACAGGGGAGGGGATTAGCCAAAAACATTCAGTACTTC.

In its sample, this clonotype was seen many times. V and J are TRBV7-9 and TRBJ2-5; unclear D gene. This CDR3 is 14 amino acids long. The germline gives CDR1 SEHNR, CDR2 FQNEAQ (reference sequence). V gave up 5 bases and J gave up 3 bases, with 13 bases separating them. CDR3 sequence reads: CASSDGSEEETQYF. As DNA, the CDR3 is TGTGCCAGCAGCGACGGATCCGAGGAAGAGACCCAGTACTTC. Filled out from reference TRBV7-9 and TRBJ2-5, the complete variable domain reads DTGVSQNPRHKITKRGQNVTFRCDPISEHNRLYWYRQTLGQGPEFLTYFQNEAQLEKSRLLSDRFSAERPKGSFSTLEIQRTEQGDSAMYLCASSDGSEEETQYFGPGTRLLVL.

This clonotype has just a few counts. The chain employs TRBV5-6 and TRBJ2-5, with D unresolved. This CDR3 has 13 amino acids. V was trimmed by 6 bases and J by 2 bases, leaving 11 bases between them. Germline lookup yields CDR1 SGHDT and CDR2 YYEEEE. The CDR3 loop reads CASNYVQQETQYF. Here the CDR3 DNA reads TGTGCCAGCAACTATGTCCAGCAAGAGACCCAGTACTTC.

The rearrangement joins TRBV10-2 to TRBJ1-3; D not resolved. The CDR3 spans 17 residues. Trimming removed 2 bases from V and 0 bases from J, with 14 bases in between. From germline, CDR1 is WSHSY and CDR2 SAAADI. In DNA form, the CDR3 reads TGCGCCAGCAGTGAGATGAGGAGCCTAAACTCTGGAAACACCATATATTTT. Translated, it gives CASSEMRSLNSGNTIYF.

V is TRBV6-1 and J is TRBJ1-2, with D possibly TRBD1 on 6 matching bases. Looked up from germline, CDR1 is MNHNS and CDR2 is SASEGT. CDR3 size: 13 residues. The V gene lost 8 bases and the J gene lost 0 bases, with 10 bases spanning the gap. CDR3 region: CASDRLSNYGYTF. The DNA for the CDR3 is TGTGCCAGCGACAGGTTGTCTAACTATGGCTACACCTTC.

There are a few counts of this clonotype. The chain has TRBV6-1 and TRBJ2-2, with D possibly being TRBD2 (5 bases). The V end lost 8 bases, the J end lost 3 bases, and 7 bases lay between the germline ends. Germline-derived CDR1 and CDR2 are MNHNS and SASEGT. The CDR3 is 12 amino acids. The CDR3 sequence is CASGRDTGELFF. CDR3 DNA sequence: TGTGCCAGCGGGCGGGACACCGGGGAGCTGTTTTTT.

The chain recombines TRBV6-2 or TRBV6-3 with TRBJ2-6; the D is unclear. Germline assignment: CDR1 MNHEY and CDR2 SVGEGT. V was cut by 4 bases and J by 0 bases, with 7 bases left in between. The CDR3 has 15 residues. Here the CDR3 DNA reads TGTGCCAGCAGTTTCTCCAGCTCTGGGGCCAACGTCCTGACTTTC. Residues: CASSFSSSGANVLTF.